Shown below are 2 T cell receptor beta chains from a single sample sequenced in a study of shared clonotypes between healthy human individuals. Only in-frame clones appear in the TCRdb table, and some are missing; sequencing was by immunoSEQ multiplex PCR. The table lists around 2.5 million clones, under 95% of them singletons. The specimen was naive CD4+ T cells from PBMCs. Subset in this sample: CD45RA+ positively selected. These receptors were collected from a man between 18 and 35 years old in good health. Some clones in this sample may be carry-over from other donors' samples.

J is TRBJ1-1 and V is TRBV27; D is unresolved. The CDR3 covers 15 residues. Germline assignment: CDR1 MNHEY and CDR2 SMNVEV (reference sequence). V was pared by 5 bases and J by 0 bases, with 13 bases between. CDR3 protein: CASSPRPQLNTEAFF. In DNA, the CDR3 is TGTGCCAGCAGTCCCAGACCTCAATTGAACACTGAAGCTTTCTTT.

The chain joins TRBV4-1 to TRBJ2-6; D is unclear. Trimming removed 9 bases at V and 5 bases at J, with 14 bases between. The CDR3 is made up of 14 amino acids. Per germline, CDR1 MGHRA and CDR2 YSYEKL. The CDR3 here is CAREPQSRANVLTF. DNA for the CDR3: TGCGCCAGAGAACCACAAAGTCGGGCCAACGTCCTGACTTTC.